The 20 T cell receptor beta chains below come from one sample, sequenced in a study of CD8+ T cells in alopecia areata. Following RNA extraction, reverse transcription yielded cDNA that acted as the sequencing template. Sequenced by immunoSEQ multiplex PCR; TCRdb stores in-frame clones only, minus some. The sample holds 200,000 to 250,000 clones, around three fifths seen once. The sample taken for sequencing was CD8+ T cells sorted from blood. The receptors stem from a human donor in good health.

This rearrangement joins TRBV7-9 to TRBJ2-5, with a tentative D call TRBD2 (5 bases). Trimming left V 4 bases short and J 5 bases short, with 14 bases between. The CDR3 is made up of 14 amino acids. Germline CDR1 is SEHNR and CDR2 is FQNEAQ (reference sequence). The DNA for the CDR3 is TGTGCCAGCAGCTCAGCGAGGACTCGGGAGACCCAGTACTTC. This sequence encodes CASSSARTRETQYF.

The chain employs TRBV14 and TRBJ2-1; no firm D call. CDR3 length: 12 residues. Germline V gene sequence: CDR1 SGHDN, CDR2 FVKESK. V was cut by 2 bases and J by 8 bases, with 7 bases left in between. In nucleotides, the CDR3 is TGTGCCAGCAGCCAACGAGAAGATGAGCAGTTCTTC. Translated, it gives CASSQREDEQFF. Looking up the rest from reference TRBV14 and TRBJ2-1 gives the full variable domain: EAGVTQFPSHSVIEKGQTVTLRCDPISGHDNLYWYRRVMGKEIKFLLHFVKESKQDESGMPNNRFLAERTGGTYSTLKVQPAELEDSGVYFCASSQREDEQFFGPGTRLTVL.

The chain joins TRBV9 to TRBJ1-4, with D perhaps matching TRBD1 (6 bases). The V end lost 3 bases, the J end lost 0 bases, and 6 bases lay between the germline ends. This CDR3 spans 14 amino acids. Per germline, CDR1 SGDLS and CDR2 YYNGEE. The CDR3 sequence is CASSGTATNEKLFF. Written as DNA, the CDR3 is TGTGCCAGCAGCGGGACAGCAACTAATGAAAAACTGTTTTTT.

This clone was observed a handful of times. The sample holds other DNA sequences that translate to the same CDR3. The chain carries TRBV2 and TRBJ1-1; D not certain. CDR1 SNHLY and CDR2 FYNNEI come from the germline V gene. The ends were cut back, 1 base at V and 4 bases at J, with 7 bases in the middle. The CDR3 has 13 residues. This CDR3 is CASSEGVGTEAFF. The CDR3 DNA sequence: TGTGCCAGCAGTGAAGGGGTTGGCACTGAAGCTTTCTTT.

The chain recombines TRBV15 with TRBJ2-1; D perhaps matches TRBD1 (8 bases). From germline, CDR1 is LNHNV and CDR2 YYDKDF (reference sequence). The V and J ends lost 5 bases and 5 bases respectively, with 16 bases between them. This CDR3 spans 15 amino acids. DNA for the CDR3: TGTGCCACCAGCGGCGGACAGGGAGGGGACAATGAGCAGTTCTTC. As protein: CATSGGQGGDNEQFF.

This rearrangement joins TRBV6-5 to TRBJ2-3; 8 bases line up with TRBD1. Germline V gene lookup returns CDR1 MNHEY and CDR2 SVGAGI. The CDR3 totals 15 residues. V trimming: 7 bases; J trimming: 0 bases; junction bases outside the gene matches: 6. The CDR3 DNA sequence: TGTGCCAGCAAGACAGGGGAGGAAAGCACAGATACGCAGTATTTT. Amino acids: CASKTGEESTDTQYF.

There are a few counts of this clone. CDR3 DNA sequence: TGTGCCAGCAGCTTGGGTTGGATTCCCAACACTGAAGCTTTCTTT. It translates to CASSLGWIPNTEAFF. The chain uses TRBV5-6 and TRBJ1-1; D call uncertain. The V and J ends lost 0 bases and 2 bases respectively, with 11 bases between them. The CDR3 runs 15 residues. Per germline, CDR1 SGHDT and CDR2 YYEEEE.

This CDR3 is CSVGPGTQETQYF. The CDR3 nucleotides are TGCAGCGTTGGACCAGGGACGCAAGAGACCCAGTACTTC. The chain uses TRBV29-1 and TRBJ2-5; D possibly uses TRBD1 or TRBD2 (5 bases each). Germline-derived CDR1 and CDR2 are SQVTM and ANQGSEA. Trimming cost V 4 bases and J 2 bases, with 11 bases left between them. This CDR3 has 13 amino acids.

The chain is built from TRBV4-1 and TRBJ2-5; 7 bases agree with TRBD1. This CDR3 has 15 amino acids. Trimming removed 0 bases from V and 2 bases from J; junction bases left unmatched: 3. Germline V gene data show CDR1 as MGHRA and CDR2 as YSYEKL. The CDR3 region is CASSQEGDRQETQYF. The CDR3 DNA reads as TGCGCCAGCAGCCAAGAGGGGGACAGACAAGAGACCCAGTACTTC.

This clone was seen more than once but under ten times. Other DNA sequences in this specimen translate into the identical CDR3. This sequence joins TRBV19 and TRBJ1-5; no clear D gene. Trimming removed 1 base from V and 4 bases from J, with 2 bases in between. Per the germline V gene, CDR1 is LNHDA and CDR2 is SQIVND (reference sequence). The length of the CDR3 is 12 residues. CDR3 sequence reads: CASSIGNQPQHF. The CDR3 nucleotides are TGTGCCAGTAGTATAGGGAATCAGCCCCAGCATTTT.

In this sample, this clone turned up a few times. The chain has TRBV7-8 and TRBJ1-5; the D is unclear. V lost 4 bases and J 2 bases, leaving 12 bases between the germline ends. Germline values: CDR1 SGHVS, CDR2 FQNEAQ. CDR3 length: 15 residues. The CDR3 DNA reads as TGTGCCAGCAGCTCCCTAGGTGGTGGCAATCAGCCCCAGCATTTT. This sequence encodes CASSSLGGGNQPQHF. Based on the CDR3 plus reference TRBV7-8 and TRBJ1-5, the full variable domain is GAGVSQSPRYKVAKRGQDVALRCDPISGHVSLFWYQQALGQGPEFLTYFQNEAQLDKSGLPSDRFFAERPEGSVSTLKIQRTQQEDSAVYLCASSSLGGGNQPQHFGDGTRLSIL.

This clone appeared a few times. The gene calls are TRBV4-1 and TRBJ1-2; tentative D call: TRBD1 (6 bases). With 1 base removed from V and 1 base from J, the gap between germline ends came to 10 bases. Per germline, CDR1 MGHRA and CDR2 YSYEKL. There are 15 residues in the CDR3. CDR3 residues: CASSQASGDNYGYTF. Written as DNA, the CDR3 is TGCGCCAGCAGCCAAGCCTCAGGGGATAACTATGGCTACACCTTC.

In the case of this clone: Germline and junction disagree at one end, which may indicate a read error. This chain connects TRBV7-9 to TRBJ1-2; D not certain. CDR3 length: 12 amino acids. Germline V gene data show CDR1 as SEHNR and CDR2 as FQNEAQ (reference sequence). CDR3 sequence: CASSLSLQNYTF. CDR3 bases: TGTGCCAGCAGCTTATCTTTACAGAACTACACGTTC.

The chain has TRBV6-1 and TRBJ1-2; possibly TRBD1 for D (5 bases). Trimming stripped 5 bases from V and 2 bases from J, with 15 bases between. The CDR3 has 15 amino acids. The germline gives CDR1 MNHNS, CDR2 SASEGT. The CDR3, as DNA: TGTGCCAGCAGTCCCAAGACGACAGCAAACTATGGCTACACCTTC. This translates into CASSPKTTANYGYTF.

The chain is built from TRBV4-1 and TRBJ2-7, with D maybe TRBD2 (5 bases). Per the germline V gene, CDR1 is MGHRA and CDR2 is YSYEKL. CDR3 length: 13 amino acids. The ends were cut back, 0 bases at V and 4 bases at J, with 7 bases in the middle. The DNA for the CDR3 is TGCGCCAGCAGCCAAGAGCGAGGGTACGAGCAGTACTTC. Protein product: CASSQERGYEQYF.

As for this clone: The sample holds other DNA sequences that translate to the same CDR3. The chain recombines TRBV7-9 with TRBJ2-5, with unresolved D. V gave up 2 bases and J gave up 5 bases, with 6 bases separating them. The V gene's germline CDR1 is SEHNR and CDR2 FQNEAQ (reference sequence). The CDR3 runs 12 residues. The CDR3 reads CASSLLGETQYF. The CDR3 DNA sequence: TGTGCCAGCAGCTTACTCGGCGAGACCCAGTACTTC.

Ten or more counts support this clone. This chain joins TRBV7-3 and TRBJ2-1, with D possibly being TRBD1 (7 bases). The CDR3 totals 14 residues. V lost 5 bases to trimming and J lost 2 bases, with 10 bases between them. From germline, CDR1 is SGHTA and CDR2 FQGTGA. This CDR3 is CASSQGGPYNEQFF. The DNA of the CDR3 is TGTGCCAGCAGCCAGGGGGGCCCCTACAATGAGCAGTTCTTC. Variable domain in full (rest from reference TRBV7-3 and TRBJ2-1): GAGVSQTPSNKVTEKGKYVELRCDPISGHTALYWYRQSLGQGPEFLIYFQGTGAADDSGLPNDRFFAVRPEGSVSTLKIQRTERGDSAVYLCASSQGGPYNEQFFGPGTRLTVL.

V usage is TRBV25-1 and J usage is TRBJ1-1; 7 bases are a match to TRBD1. The CDR3 is 12 residues long. With 6 bases clipped from V and 5 bases from J, the junction kept 3 bases outside the gene matches. Germline V gene sequence: CDR1 MGHDK, CDR2 SYGVNS. The CDR3 is CASSVRGTEAFF. In nucleotides, the CDR3 is TGTGCCAGCAGCGTCAGGGGGACTGAAGCTTTCTTT.

The table lists this clone with a few counts. The chain is built from TRBV29-1 and TRBJ1-1; no clear D. V dropped 7 bases and J dropped 2 bases, with 8 bases sitting between them. Germline CDR1 and CDR2: SQVTM and ANQGSEA. The CDR3 spans 11 residues. This CDR3 reads CSGLENTEAFF. The CDR3 DNA follows: TGCAGCGGGCTTGAAAACACTGAAGCTTTCTTT.

The V and J genes are TRBV29-1 and TRBJ1-2; 7 bases map to TRBD1. CDR3 length: 13 residues. Germline CDR1 reads SQVTM; CDR2 reads ANQGSEA. J lost 3 bases, V lost 5 bases, and 6 bases had no gene match. The CDR3 loop is CSVFGTDYYGYTF. CDR3 DNA sequence: TGCAGCGTTTTCGGGACAGACTACTATGGCTACACCTTC.